This T cell receptor (beta chain) was documented in a study of shared clonotypes between healthy human individuals (dated by TCRdb to 2018 to 2020). About the study as a whole: The cohort comprised a couple of women and three men aged 18 to 49 years. For each donor, three plates each were used for CD4 naive and CD4 memory, two plates were used for CD8 naive, and one plate was used for CD8 memory. To estimate repertoire size and how much clonotypes are shared between individuals, the study performed deep sequencing of blood TCR repertoires from roughly five healthy adults. To increase sequencing depth and limit assay-specific biases, TCR repertoire library preparation and sequencing were carried out by different laboratories using diverse techniques. Per donor, leukapheresis produced somewhere between about 0.94 and 8.9 billion PBMCs. What the work shows at the level of the full study, not this receptor alone: Because the study included only a small number of donors, the genetic and exposure-history diversity represented was limited. Compared with non-shared clonotypes, the clonotypes found in all four sorted-subset donors had higher generation probabilities. Incomplete sequencing was indicated by rarefaction of sorted-subset datasets, despite the large sequencing depth. Pairwise subsampling led to the expectation that sequencing depth would affect the degree of clonotype sharing among donors. Only blood was sampled, and tissue TCR repertoires likely differ from those in blood. Naive subsets generally had larger estimated clonotype richness than memory subsets did. Across a handful of donors, 5% to 6% of naive CD4, roughly 3.5% of naive CD8, approximately 2.5% of memory CD4, and roughly 0.4% of memory CD8 clonotypes were shared.

Donors were healthy HIV-negative adults with no recently reported acute infections or vaccinations. Every donor was a Caucasian adult residing in Nashville, Tennessee, USA. Magnetic negative selection was used to enrich CD4+ T cells, after which naive cells were positively selected on CD45RA and the negative fraction became the memory subset. Blood was obtained by leukapheresis, after which PBMCs were separated by Ficoll-Histopaque density gradient centrifugation and cryopreserved in liquid nitrogen vapor phase. Purity and quantity of every magnetically sorted T cell population were checked by analytical flow cytometry. Each sorted fraction had its genomic DNA isolated and then quantified by UV absorbance on a Nanodrop 2000c. Regarding this clone: Its antigen has not been determined. Per-nucleotide qualities are absent, and no much larger clonotype sits a single base away.

TCR CDR3 regions were amplified from genomic DNA by multiplex PCR using the deep immunoSEQ assay. Extracted genomic DNA from each cell subset was spread evenly across all wells of several immunoSEQ 96-well plates, with each plate serving as a replicate. For sorted subsets, each replicate PCR was loaded with about 0.2 ug genomic DNA, equivalent to 25,000 to 30,000 T cell genomes. The purified libraries were quantified using a Qubit 3.0 fluorometer, sized with a Bioanalyzer 2100, and then quantified again using the KAPA Library Quantification kit. Each immunoSEQ 96-well plate was sequenced on its own single-read 150-cycle Illumina NextSeq 550 flow cell. In the paper's pipeline: Because the immunoSEQ output included only junctional sequences and no quality scores, the filtering could not be the same as the filtering used for full-length reads. To assign V/J genes and CDR3, sequences were annotated against IMGT germline references using PyIR, a Python wrapper for IgBLAST v1.9. Reads with weak V/J assignments (E-value above 1e-6), missing CDR3, stop codons, out-of-frame junctions, or ambiguous translated residues were removed. V3J clonotypes were defined as sequences sharing the same inferred V gene, J gene, and CDR3 amino acid sequence. To compute the percentage overlap between repertoires, the number of shared unique clonotypes was divided by the size of the smaller repertoire. RTK rarefaction, the Chao1 estimator, and Recon v2.1 estimates of unobserved clonotypes were used to assess repertoire richness. Generation probabilities for all TCRbeta clonotypes obtained by the gDNA method from four donors were computed using OLGA. The table was pulled from immuneACCESS by TCRdb, which kept in-frame rearrangements only. Such tables lose some clones; where checked, under half of the loss comes from unresolved V genes, and the rest has no known cause. That table furnishes V, J and clone size, whereas the DNA furnished D and trimming. The sample table contains 1,400,000 or so clones; only one count was recorded for just under 99% of them. The ten most abundant clones make up about 0.34% of the sample.

The CDR3 covers 15 residues, taking in both the cysteine and the phenylalanine. CDR3 DNA only is kept here, 45 bases in frame from base 1. According to the germline V gene, CDR1 reads MDHEN and CDR2 reads SYDVKM. Cut back by 6 bases and 9 bases, the V and J ends lie 21 bases apart. Here the chain combines TRBV28 and TRBJ1-3, with the D gene too uncertain to name. The sequence came from a man in his thirties or forties in good health. Material: naive CD4+ T cells sorted from blood. Read against the paper, the sample's cell subset or site label means: CD45RA+ positively selected. The CDR3 protein sequence reads: CASRSFKRVRATIYF. The nucleotide sequence reads TGTGCCAGCAGAAGTTTTAAGAGGGTCCGGGCCACCATATATTTT.